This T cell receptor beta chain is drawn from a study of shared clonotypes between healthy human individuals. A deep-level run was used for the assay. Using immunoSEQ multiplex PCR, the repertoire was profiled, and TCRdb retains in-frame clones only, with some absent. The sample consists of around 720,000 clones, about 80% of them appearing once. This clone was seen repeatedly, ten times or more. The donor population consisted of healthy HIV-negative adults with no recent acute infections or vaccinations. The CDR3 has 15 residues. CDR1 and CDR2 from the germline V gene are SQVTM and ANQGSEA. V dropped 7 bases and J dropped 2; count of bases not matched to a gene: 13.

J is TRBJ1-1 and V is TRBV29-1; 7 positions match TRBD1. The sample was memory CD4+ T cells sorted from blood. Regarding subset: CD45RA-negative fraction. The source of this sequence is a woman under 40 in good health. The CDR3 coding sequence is TGCAGCGCAAGAAGTGGTGGGACAGCTAACACTGAAGCTTTCTTT. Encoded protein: CSARSGGTANTEAFF.